This TCR beta chain was sequenced in a study of cytomegalovirus exposure and HLA in healthy donors (dated by TCRdb to the late 2010s). Context from the whole study: According to a later analysis, one platform produced both the roughly 120 validation repertoires and the 730 or so repertoires of the first cohort. Besides the first cohort of approximately 670 subjects, a separate validation cohort made up of over 95 different subjects was used. The study aimed to test whether cataloging public T cell receptors could reveal signatures of past pathogen exposure. High-throughput TCR immunosequencing, statistical association of individual TCRs with disease status, and machine learning were combined to predict cytomegalovirus infection status. Paper-wide results and their limitations: Across donors, most TCR sequences were observed very rarely, whereas some public TCRs were present in many individuals. It was suggested by the authors that the approach could potentially be generalized to other disease states and immunological phenotypes. The study gave a list of more than 150 TCR beta chains associated with cytomegalovirus. In a later analysis, TCRs clustered in the first cohort were found to also tend to co-occur in the roughly 130 validation repertoires, with 85% to 95% of cluster scores above 0. In vitro tests confirmed that a few of the cytomegalovirus-associated TCR beta chains recognize cytomegalovirus antigens. All 120 or so repertoires were used to score co-occurrence in the validation cohort in a later analysis, because that analysis had no HLA typing for the cohort. The classifier was reported to diagnose cytomegalovirus status with high specificity and sensitivity in both the original cohort and the validation cohort.

The donors were included in the validation cohort of approximately 120 subjects, a group kept apart from the approximately 650-subject first cohort. Library creation used the immunoSEQ multiplex PCR assay. Per the source publication's procedure: A statistical classification framework was built for diagnosing cytomegalovirus status from the catalog of TCR beta chain sequences. TCRdb retrieved this table from immuneACCESS and kept in-frame rearrangements only. Not all clones are present; in checked studies, unresolved V genes account for under half, and no reason is known for the remainder. Clone size and the V and J calls come from that table; the DNA yielded D and trimming. The sample records 100,000 to 150,000 clones, about 94% of which are singletons. The ten largest clones add up to roughly 1.2% of the sample. The germline V gene (reference sequence) gives CDR1 as LNHDA and CDR2 as SQIVND. The CDR3 contains 15 residues, cysteine and phenylalanine counted. Only CDR3 DNA remains: 45 bases, in frame from the first base. Trimming accounts for 7 bases at V and 5 bases at J, while the number of junction bases matched to no gene is 11.

Note on this clone: What this receptor recognizes is not known. Base qualities were left out, and no much larger clone turns up one base away.

The sequenced sample consisted of PBMCs. This clonotype was sampled from a woman under 30 in good health and CMV-seronegative. The chain couples TRBV19 to TRBJ1-5, with 7 bases aligning to TRBD1. Here is the DNA: TGTGCCAGTATCATCGGATGGGACAGCGATCAGCCCCAGCATTTT. It encodes CASIIGWDSDQPQHF.